What follows are 10 T cell receptor beta chains derived from one specimen sequenced in a study of glioma-infiltrating T cells after dendritic cell vaccination. The table came from immunoSEQ multiplex PCR; TCRdb's copy has only in-frame clones and leaves some out. Of roughly 52,000 clones listed, 85% are singletons. Sequenced material: blood, taken before dendritic cell vaccination. The origin of the receptors is a human donor with glioblastoma.

The rearrangement links TRBV4-2 to TRBJ2-7, with 8 positions matching TRBD2. CDR3 size: 13 residues. V shed 0 bases, J shed 9 bases, and the junction held 4 bases outside the gene matches. From germline, CDR1 is LGHNA and CDR2 YNFKEQ. Written as DNA, the CDR3 is TGTGCCAGCAGCCAAGAGGGCAGCGGGGGGCAGTACTTC. It translates to CASSQEGSGGQYF.

V is TRBV7-2 and J is TRBJ1-1; perhaps TRBD1 as D (5 bases). Per the germline V gene, CDR1 is SGHTA and CDR2 is FQGNSA. V lost 5 bases, J lost 7 bases, and 14 bases lay in between. This CDR3 has 13 residues. DNA for the CDR3: TGTGCCAGCAGCCAAAGCCGACAGCTTGAAGCTTTCTTT. Its protein product is CASSQSRQLEAFF.

The rearrangement joins TRBV6-1 to TRBJ2-7, with TRBD2 matching over 7 bases. This CDR3 comprises 14 residues. V was pared by 5 bases and J by 3 bases, with 7 bases of the junction left unmatched. The V gene's germline CDR1 is MNHNS and CDR2 SASEGT. In DNA form, the CDR3 reads TGTGCCAGCAGTTTAGCGGGCGCGAACTACGAGCAGTACTTC. Translation: CASSLAGANYEQYF.

Here the CDR3 reads CASSTGQGTYEQYF. In DNA, the CDR3 is TGTGCCAGTAGTACAGGACAGGGGACCTACGAGCAGTACTTC. The gene calls are TRBV19 and TRBJ2-7; 9 nucleotides align to TRBD1. Germline V gene lookup returns CDR1 LNHDA and CDR2 SQIVND (reference sequence). The junction had 3 bases not matched to a gene; V was cut back by 4 bases and J by 2 bases. The CDR3 totals 14 residues.

V usage is TRBV19 and J usage is TRBJ2-1, with 12 bases fitting TRBD2. V gave up 4 bases and J gave up 5 bases; unmatched junction bases: 3. The CDR3 consists of 15 residues. CDR1 LNHDA and CDR2 SQIVND come from the germline V gene (reference sequence). The CDR3 loop reads CASSNGLAGHNEQFF. For the CDR3, the DNA is TGTGCCAGTAGTAACGGACTAGCGGGGCACAATGAGCAGTTCTTC.

The chain combines TRBV4-2 with TRBJ1-1; 10 bases are a match to TRBD1. This CDR3 has 15 residues. The ends lost 4 bases at V and 5 bases at J; junction bases unmatched: 7. Germline V CDR1 and CDR2: LGHNA, YNFKEQ. The CDR3 sequence is CASSPTDRGGTEAFF. The DNA of the CDR3 is TGTGCCAGCAGCCCAACGGACAGGGGGGGGACTGAAGCTTTCTTT.

V usage is TRBV5-1 and J usage is TRBJ1-1; 7 nucleotides match TRBD1. The V gene's germline CDR1 is SGHRS and CDR2 YFSETQ. The CDR3 contains 14 residues. The junction had 3 bases not matched to a gene; V was cut back by 0 bases and J by 4 bases. CDR3 loop: CASSLEGASTEAFF. Here the CDR3 DNA reads TGCGCCAGCAGCTTGGAGGGGGCGAGCACTGAAGCTTTCTTT.

This chain joins TRBV18 and TRBJ2-3; a weak D match, TRBD1 (5 bases). The CDR3 loop spans 17 amino acids. V was pared by 3 bases and J by 3 bases, with 19 bases between. The V gene's germline CDR1 is KGHSH and CDR2 LQKENI. The CDR3 region has the DNA TGTGCCAGCTCACCTTACCAGGGAAGGATGTTAACAGATACGCAGTATTTT. Protein: CASSPYQGRMLTDTQYF.

The chain joins TRBV6-1 to TRBJ2-5; D unresolved. The end of the DNA fits TRBJ2-7 better, so the J call may be wrong. CDR1 is MNHNS and CDR2 is SASEGT in the germline V gene. The CDR3 covers 13 residues. The CDR3 DNA reads as TGTGCCAGCAGTGAGGCTATAGACTACGAGCAGTACTTC. This sequence encodes CASSEAIDYEQYF.

The chain is built from TRBV19 and TRBJ2-7, with 11 nucleotides matching TRBD1. The junction had 7 bases not matched to a gene; V was cut back by 5 bases and J by 4 bases. The CDR3 runs to 15 residues. Per the germline V gene, CDR1 is LNHDA and CDR2 is SQIVND (reference sequence). The CDR3 region has the DNA TGTGCCAGTAGTCGAGGGGGGACAGGGGGATACGAGCAGTACTTC. Protein sequence: CASSRGGTGGYEQYF.